This TCR beta chain was sequenced for a study of shared clonotypes between healthy human individuals. Nashville, Tennessee was home to all donors, each a Caucasian adult. V was clipped by 3 bases and J by 2 bases, with 17 bases between them. Germline CDR1 and CDR2: SGDLS and YYNGEE. This CDR3 has 16 residues. The repertoire was sequenced with immunoSEQ multiplex PCR; TCRdb's copy has only in-frame clones and lacks some. The sample includes over 400,000 clones, around 73% of them seen just once. The sequence derives from a woman aged 40-49 years in good health. Some clones in this sample may be carry-over from other donors' samples. The rearrangement joins TRBV9 to TRBJ2-5; perhaps D is TRBD1 or TRBD2 (5 bases each). Sample: PBMCs. The CDR3 protein is CASSGHSGTAQETQYF. The CDR3 DNA follows: TGTGCCAGCAGCGGGCACTCCGGGACCGCGCAAGAGACCCAGTACTTC.